Listed below are T cell receptor beta chains from one sample, sequenced in a study of PD-1 blockade in classical Hodgkin lymphoma. TCRdb keeps only in-frame clones here, not all; method: immunoSEQ multiplex PCR. This sample has more than 35,000 clones, with approximately 82% found just once. The sample in question was peripheral blood mononuclear cells (PBMCs), obtained before the second cycle of nivolumab. These receptors were obtained from a human donor with classical Hodgkin lymphoma. Both conserved end residues are part of each CDR3. The D gene is left open where the match is weak. Expanded clones get a size class; other rows say once, few or many, or leave the size out.

abundance	d_gene	v_gene	j_gene	CDR3nt	CDR3aa
-	-	TRBV20-1	TRBJ1-4	TGCAGTGCTAGATCACGAGAAAAACTGTTTTTT	CSARSREKLFF
-	-	TRBV5-5	TRBJ1-5	TGTGCCAGCAGCTTGTGGGGGGAAGGCAATCAGCCCCAGCATTTT	CASSLWGEGNQPQHF
-	TRBD1	TRBV29-1	TRBJ2-3	TGCAGCGTCCTGGGACAGGGGGCAACAGATACGCAGTATTTT	CSVLGQGATDTQYF
-	-	TRBV18	TRBJ1-3	TGTGCCAGCTCACCTCAGATTGGAAACACCATATATTTT	CASSPQIGNTIYF
-	-	TRBV5-4	TRBJ1-2	TGTGCCAGCAGCTTTGAGAACTATGGCTACACCTTC	CASSFENYGYTF
-	-	TRBV6-6	TRBJ2-2	TGTGCCAGCAGTTCCTGGACACGAACGAACACCGGGGAGCTGTTTTTT	CASSSWTRTNTGELFF
-	-	TRBV6-5	TRBJ1-1	TGTGCCAGCAGTTACTCAGGGGAAACTGAAGCTTTCTTT	CASSYSGETEAFF
-	-	TRBV5-1	TRBJ2-2	TGCGCCAGCCAGGACCGTTTAGCGAACACCGGGGAGCTGTTTTTT	CASQDRLANTGELFF
once	TRBD2	TRBV5-1	TRBJ2-2	TGCGCCAGCAGCCAAGGACTAGCGGGGGGAACCGGGGAGCTGTTTTTT	CASSQGLAGGTGELFF
few	-	TRBV25-1	TRBJ2-5	TGTGCCAGCAGTGAATATATAGAGACCCAGTACTTC	CASSEYIETQYF
few	TRBD2	TRBV27	TRBJ2-1	TGTGCCAGCAGTTTATCCCGCGGGGGGGGTGAGCAGTTCTTC	CASSLSRGGGEQFF
-	-	TRBV5-1	TRBJ2-7	TGCGCCAGCAGCTTGACGGGCCGTCTCTACGAGCAGTACTTC	CASSLTGRLYEQYF
-	-	TRBV7-2	TRBJ2-6	TGTGCCAGCAGCTTAGCGGGGAGAGGGGCCAACGTCCTGACTTTC	CASSLAGRGANVLTF
-	TRBD2	TRBV4-1	TRBJ2-2	TGCGCCAGCAGCCAGGGTACTAGCGGGGAGCCGAACACCGGGGAGCTGTTTTTT	CASSQGTSGEPNTGELFF
-	-	TRBV7-6	TRBJ2-2	TGTGCCAGCAGCTCCCAGGGGCCCACCGGGGAGCTGTTTTTT	CASSSQGPTGELFF
-	-	TRBV30	TRBJ1-5	TGTGCCTGGAGCCCAGGGGTAAGCAATCAGCCCCAGCATTTT	CAWSPGVSNQPQHF
-	-	TRBV15	TRBJ2-5	TGTGCCACCAGCAGAGTGGGGGAGACCCAGTACTTC	CATSRVGETQYF
few	TRBD1	TRBV6-1	TRBJ2-7	TGTGCCAGCGGACAGGGTGGCGAGCAGTACTTC	CASGQGGEQYF
once	TRBD1	TRBV19	TRBJ1-1	TGTGCCAGTAAAGGCGCCCCGGGACAGGGGAGATGGGCGAACACTGAAGCTTTCTTT	CASKGAPGQGRWANTEAFF
-	-	TRBV7-9	TRBJ1-3	TGTGCCAGCAGCTTTCTGTGGGGGGCCCGGGCCGGAAACACCATATATTTT	CASSFLWGARAGNTIYF
-	-	TRBV10-1	TRBJ2-2	TGCGCCAGCAGTGATAGCCGGTTTGGGGAGCTGTTTTTT	CASSDSRFGELFF
-	-	TRBV7-2	TRBJ2-2	TGTGCCAGCAGCTCCCGTGGGGACCCCGGGGAGCTGTTTTTT	CASSSRGDPGELFF
few	TRBD1	TRBV5-6	TRBJ1-1	TGTGCCAGCAGCCCCACGGGGGACAGGGTCGCTGAAGCTTTCTTT	CASSPTGDRVAEAFF
-	-	TRBV6-5	TRBJ2-3	TGTGCCAGCAGTTACTTGCCGATGGCCACAGATACGCAGTATTTT	CASSYLPMATDTQYF
-	-	TRBV29-1	TRBJ2-1	TGCAGCGTTGAATCGGGAAATGAGCAGTTCTTC	CSVESGNEQFF
-	TRBD1	TRBV19	TRBJ1-6	TGTGCCAGTAGTCCCCCCGGGACAGGGGCCGCCCTCCACTTT	CASSPPGTGAALHF
-	TRBD1	TRBV5-1	TRBJ1-2	TGCGCCAGCAGCTACGGACAGGGCTATGGCTACACCTTC	CASSYGQGYGYTF
once	-	TRBV6-5	TRBJ2-4	TGTGCCAGCAGGGCCGACGGGGCGGCCAAAAACATTCAGTACTTC	CASRADGAAKNIQYF
-	TRBD1	TRBV5-1	TRBJ2-7	TGCGCCAGCAGCTGGACAGGGGGCCGAGCCGGCGAGCAGTACTTC	CASSWTGGRAGEQYF
-	-	TRBV11-2	TRBJ2-3	TGTGCCAGCAGCTTAGACAGCCGCACAGATACGCAGTATTTT	CASSLDSRTDTQYF
-	-	TRBV5-1	TRBJ2-3	TGCGCCAGCAGCTTGGGCTCTCGGGAAATACTTACGGATACGCAGTATTTT	CASSLGSREILTDTQYF
-	TRBD1	TRBV30	TRBJ1-4	TGTGCCCAGGGTGGTCAGGGGGATGAAAAACTGTTTTTT	CAQGGQGDEKLFF
once	TRBD1	TRBV10-3	TRBJ1-2	TGTGCCATCAGGGACAGGGAGGACTATGGCTACACCTTC	CAIRDREDYGYTF
-	-	TRBV20-1	TRBJ2-1	TGCAGTGCTAGCAGGGTCAATGAGCAGTTCTTC	CSASRVNEQFF
-	-	TRBV15	TRBJ2-1	TGTGCCACCAGCAGAGATGGGTCTGGCAATGAGCAGTTCTTC	CATSRDGSGNEQFF
-	-	TRBV10-3	TRBJ1-1	TGTGCCATCAGTGAGAAGAAGGACACTGAAGCTTTCTTT	CAISEKKDTEAFF
many	TRBD1	TRBV7-8	TRBJ2-5	TGTGCCAGCAGCTTATATGGCAGGGGGCTGGAGACCCAGTACTTC	CASSLYGRGLETQYF
-	-	TRBV6-5	TRBJ1-1	TGTGCCAGCAGTTACTTAGAGGGGTCGACTGAAGCTTTCTTT	CASSYLEGSTEAFF
-	-	TRBV11-2	TRBJ1-1	TGTGCCAGCAGCTTAGGACAGTACACTGAAGCTTTCTTT	CASSLGQYTEAFF
-	TRBD1	TRBV10-3	TRBJ2-7	TGTGCCATCAGTCAATACCGGGACAGGTTCTACGAGCAGTACTTC	CAISQYRDRFYEQYF
-	-	TRBV4-3	TRBJ2-7	TGCGCCAGCAGCCAAGACTACGGGACAATGGGGTACGAGCAGTACTTC	CASSQDYGTMGYEQYF
once	TRBD2	TRBV11-1	TRBJ2-3	TGTGCCAGCAGCCCCAGGGGCGGGGGGACGACAGATACGCAGTATTTT	CASSPRGGGTTDTQYF
-	-	TRBV10-3	TRBJ2-2	TGTGCCATCAGTCCGGGGATAAACACCGGGGAGCTGTTTTTT	CAISPGINTGELFF
-	-	TRBV7-6	TRBJ2-2	TGTGCCAGCGAGCCCAGGATAGGCGGGGAGCTGTTTTTT	CASEPRIGGELFF
-	-	TRBV5-4	TRBJ1-1	TGTGCCAGCAGCTTGGACAGGACGAACACTGAAGCTTTCTTT	CASSLDRTNTEAFF
-	-	TRBV9	TRBJ2-7	TGTGCCAGCAGCGTAGGGGCAGCGGGTTCCTACGAGCAGTACTTC	CASSVGAAGSYEQYF
-	TRBD2	TRBV7-2	TRBJ2-7	TGTGCCAGCAGCTTAGGGGTAGCGGGGGCTCCGGGCGAGCAGTACTTC	CASSLGVAGAPGEQYF
-	-	TRBV7-9	TRBJ2-7	TGTGCCAGCAGCCCCTTAGGGCAGGGATTCCTTGACGAGCAGTACTTC	CASSPLGQGFLDEQYF
once	-	TRBV25-1	TRBJ1-1	TGTGCCAGCAGGGGGTCCGGGAGGTTTGAAGCTTTCTTT	CASRGSGRFEAFF
once	-	TRBV7-2	TRBJ1-2	TGTGCCAGCAGTGAGACAGGAGAATTTGGCTACACCTTC	CASSETGEFGYTF
-	TRBD1	TRBV6-6	TRBJ1-1	TGTGCCAGCAGTTACCCTGGACAGGGTAAGACTGAAGCTTTCTTT	CASSYPGQGKTEAFF
-	TRBD1	TRBV6-1	TRBJ1-6	TGTGCCAGCAGTGTGTCGGACAGGAGTAATTCACCCCTCCACTTT	CASSVSDRSNSPLHF
-	-	TRBV7-9	TRBJ1-6	TGTGCCAGCAGCTTAGTGGCAGGGTATTCACCCCTCCACTTT	CASSLVAGYSPLHF
-	-	TRBV4-1	TRBJ2-5	TGCGCCAGCAGCCAAGTTGAGGGTTGGGAGACCCAGTACTTC	CASSQVEGWETQYF